These 14 T cell receptor beta chains were all obtained from the same sample, sequenced in a study of cytomegalovirus exposure and HLA in healthy donors. PCR employed 60 Vbeta and 13 Jbeta primers. Clones were sequenced by immunoSEQ multiplex PCR, and TCRdb holds only the in-frame ones, with some missing. This sample has 90,000 to 100,000 clones; over 60% occur once, and the top ten carry roughly 3.9%. What was sequenced was PBMCs. Every receptor here comes from a man under 40 in good health and CMV-seronegative.

This clone occurred a few times. The chain recombines TRBV6-1 with TRBJ2-3, with 10 bases fitting TRBD2. V was clipped by 3 bases and J by 4 bases; unmatched bases: 4. Looked up from germline, CDR1 is MNHNS and CDR2 is SASEGT. The CDR3 contains 15 residues. The CDR3 DNA is TGTGCCAGCAGTGACAGCGGGGGGGCCCCAGATACGCAGTATTTT. Protein: CASSDSGGAPDTQYF.

The table lists this clone with a few counts. This rearrangement joins TRBV28 to TRBJ2-3; D is uncertain. V lost 7 bases, J lost 8 bases, and 7 bases lay in between. The germline V gene encodes CDR1 MDHEN and CDR2 SYDVKM. This CDR3 contains 10 residues. The CDR3 is CASKAVTQYF. In DNA, the CDR3 is TGTGCCAGCAAGGCGGTTACGCAGTATTTT.

For the CDR3, the DNA is TGTGCCAGCAGCCAACCCCACAGGCGAGATTACACTGAAGCTTTCTTT. Translating gives CASSQPHRRDYTEAFF. V and J are TRBV4-2 and TRBJ1-1, with a possible D match to TRBD1 (5 bases). The germline V and J ends were trimmed by 2 bases and 3 bases, with 16 bases remaining between them. CDR3 length equals 16 residues. Germline CDR1 is LGHNA and CDR2 is YNFKEQ.

V is TRBV2 and J is TRBJ1-2; 7 bases line up with TRBD1. This CDR3 has 12 amino acids. Trimming cost V 8 bases and J 4 bases; bases outside gene matches: 4. Germline V gives CDR1 SNHLY, CDR2 FYNNEI. The CDR3 nucleotides read TGTGCCAGCGGGACAGAAATCTATGGCTACACCTTC. Protein sequence: CASGTEIYGYTF.

This chain joins TRBV6-6 and TRBJ2-5, with D tentatively TRBD2 (5 bases). This CDR3 region has 14 residues. CDR1 and CDR2 from the germline V gene are MNHNY and SVGAGI (reference sequence). V was shortened by 0 bases and J by 4 bases, with 9 bases between the two germline ends. The CDR3 DNA sequence: TGTGCCAGCAGTTACTCGGGGAGCAGAGAGACCCAGTACTTC. Encoded protein: CASSYSGSRETQYF.

The genes are TRBV7-9 and TRBJ2-5; 9 bases map to TRBD2. The CDR3 covers 14 residues. The V gene end was trimmed by 4 bases and the J gene end by 5 bases; junction bases not matched to a gene: 5. Germline loops: CDR1 SEHNR, CDR2 FQNEAQ (reference sequence). Here the CDR3 reads CASSYWTSEETQYF. The CDR3 DNA follows: TGTGCCAGCAGCTATTGGACTAGCGAGGAGACCCAGTACTTC.

The rearrangement uses TRBV9 and TRBJ1-5, with TRBD1 identical over 7 bases. There are 15 residues in the CDR3. Germline-derived CDR1 and CDR2 are SGDLS and YYNGEE. The V and J ends lost 0 bases and 7 bases, in that order; junction bases with no gene match: 7. The CDR3 bases are TGTGCCAGCAGCGTAGAAGGGGGCGTCGGGCAGCCCCAGCATTTT. The encoded protein is CASSVEGGVGQPQHF.

The J gene is TRBJ2-7, the V gene TRBV2; tentatively, D is TRBD2 (6 bases). With 1 base removed from V and 2 bases from J, the gap between germline ends came to 12 bases. Per germline, CDR1 SNHLY and CDR2 FYNNEI. The CDR3 has 15 residues. This chain's CDR3 is CASSEVGTDTYEQYF. As DNA, the CDR3 is TGTGCCAGCAGTGAAGTTGGGACTGACACCTACGAGCAGTACTTC.

This clone was found a few times. Relative to the germline gene, one junction end is altered; a read error may explain this. The CDR3: CASSNMRREEAQYF. The CDR3 DNA sequence: TGTGCCAGCAGCAATATGAGGCGGGAAGAGGCCCAGTACTTC. The J gene is TRBJ2-5, the V gene TRBV27, with TRBD2 as a possible D gene (6 bases). The CDR3 is made up of 14 amino acids. Germline V gives CDR1 MNHEY, CDR2 SMNVEV (reference sequence).

As to this clone: At one end, the junction sequence differs from germline, possibly due to a read error. In DNA, the CDR3 is TGTTCCAGCAGCTTCCCGGGGTTCGAAGGCTACACCTTC. Its protein is CSSSFPGFEGYTF. The rearrangement links TRBV7-9 to TRBJ1-2; D call uncertain. The CDR3 sequence is 13 residues long. The germline gives CDR1 SEHNR, CDR2 FQNEAQ (reference sequence).

The chain recombines TRBV2 with TRBJ1-2; TRBD1 matches 12 bases. The junction had 5 bases not matched to a gene; V was cut back by 6 bases and J by 6 bases. Germline assignment: CDR1 SNHLY and CDR2 FYNNEI. CDR3 length equals 14 residues. CDR3 DNA sequence: TGTGCCAGCAGAACCGGGACAGGGGGCCATGGCTACACCTTC. It is translated as CASRTGTGGHGYTF.

This clone was found a few times. At one boundary the junction diverges from the germline segment, which might be a read error. V and J are TRBV7-9 and TRBJ1-1; maybe TRBD1 (5 bases). Germline values: CDR1 SEHNR, CDR2 FQNEAQ (reference sequence). The CDR3 sequence is 16 residues long. CDR3 sequence reads: CSSSSRGWVENTEAFF. CDR3 DNA sequence: TGTTCCAGCAGTTCCCGGGGGTGGGTCGAGAACACTGAAGCTTTCTTT.

This chain joins TRBV18 and TRBJ2-7; 8 bases agree with TRBD2. CDR3 length equals 15 residues. Germline CDR1 and CDR2: KGHSH and LQKENI. The V gene end was trimmed by 0 bases and the J gene end by 1 base; junction bases not matched to a gene: 2. The DNA of the CDR3 is TGTGCCAGCTCACCACCGTCTAGCGGGTCCTACGAGCAGTACTTC. Translating it yields CASSPPSSGSYEQYF.

The chain uses TRBV18 and TRBJ1-1; D may be TRBD1 (5 bases). This CDR3 spans 14 amino acids. V lost 1 base and J lost 1, with 7 bases in between. CDR1 and CDR2 (germline): KGHSH, LQKENI. The CDR3 nucleotides are TGTGCCAGCTCACCACTAGGGGAGAACACTGAAGCTTTCTTT. It translates to CASSPLGENTEAFF.